This entry is about one T cell receptor beta chain. Using immunoSEQ multiplex PCR, the repertoire was profiled, and TCRdb retains in-frame clones only, with some absent. This table has roughly 330,000 clones, around 82% appearing once. The sample originates from a study of blood T cell repertoires in COVID-19. The CDR3 covers 15 residues. The junction had 8 bases not matched to a gene; V was cut back by 6 bases and J by 4 bases. The germline gives CDR1 LGHDT, CDR2 YNNKEL (reference sequence). The receptor was isolated from a woman in her fifties or sixties with acute or convalescent COVID-19. The source material was peripheral blood. The chain recombines TRBV3-1 (or the pseudogene TRBV3-2) with TRBJ2-1; 8 bases line up with TRBD2. The CDR3 spells CASRPTGGEYNEQFF. The CDR3 nucleotides read TGTGCCAGCAGACCCACGGGGGGGGAGTACAATGAGCAGTTCTTC.